Included here is one TCR beta chain sequence, with context. Antigen specificity is unknown. This PCR relied on a set of 60 Vbeta primers and 13 Jbeta primers. Only in-frame clones appear in the TCRdb table, and some are missing; sequencing was by immunoSEQ multiplex PCR. The data show more than 85,000 clones, approximately 81% seen once. The source of the sample is a study of cytomegalovirus exposure and HLA in healthy donors. Overall study results and limits: Information on immune exposure was restricted to one variable (CMV serostatus). TCR beta sequences reportedly predicted most subjects' HLA-A and HLA-B alleles accurately. In a later analysis, DRB1 alleles had the most associated TCRs; HLA-C alleles the fewest.

CDR3 length: 16 residues. Germline assignment: CDR1 LGHNA and CDR2 YNFKEQ. J was trimmed by 5 bases and V by 0 bases; bases with no gene match: 6. Healthy people donating bone marrow made up the donors. This sequence originates from a woman in her twenties or thirties in good health and CMV-seronegative. Sequenced sample: PBMCs. The chain couples TRBV4-2 to TRBJ1-2; 10 nucleotides line up with TRBD1. The CDR3 loop reads CASSQDYRDRGYGYTF. The CDR3 coding sequence is TGTGCCAGCAGCCAAGACTATAGGGACAGGGGATATGGCTACACCTTC.